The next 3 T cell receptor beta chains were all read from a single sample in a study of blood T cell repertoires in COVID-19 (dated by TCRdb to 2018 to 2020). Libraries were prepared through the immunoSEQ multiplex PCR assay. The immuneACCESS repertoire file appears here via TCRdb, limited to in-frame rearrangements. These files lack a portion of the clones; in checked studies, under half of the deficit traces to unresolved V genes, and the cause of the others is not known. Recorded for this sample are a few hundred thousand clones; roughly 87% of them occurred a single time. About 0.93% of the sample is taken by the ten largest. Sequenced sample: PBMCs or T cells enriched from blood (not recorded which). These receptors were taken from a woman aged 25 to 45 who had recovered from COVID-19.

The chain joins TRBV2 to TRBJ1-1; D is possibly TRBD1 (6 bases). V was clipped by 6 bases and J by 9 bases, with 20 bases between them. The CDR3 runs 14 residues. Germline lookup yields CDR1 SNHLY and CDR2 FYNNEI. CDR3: CASRVDSIIPQAFF. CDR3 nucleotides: TGTGCCAGCAGGGTGGACAGCATCATCCCCCAAGCTTTCTTT.

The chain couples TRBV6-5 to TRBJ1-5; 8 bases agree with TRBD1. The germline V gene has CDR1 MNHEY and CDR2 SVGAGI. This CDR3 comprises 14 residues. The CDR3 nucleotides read TGTGCTTGTACTTCGTCAGGGGGCGGTCAGCCCCAGCATTTT. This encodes CACTSSGGGQPQHF.

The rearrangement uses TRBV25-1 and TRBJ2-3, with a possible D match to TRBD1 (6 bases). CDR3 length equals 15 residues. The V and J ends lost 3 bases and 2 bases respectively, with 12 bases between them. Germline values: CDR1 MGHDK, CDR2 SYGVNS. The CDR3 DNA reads TGTGCCAGCAGTGACGACAGGCAGACCACAGATACGCAGTATTTT. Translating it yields CASSDDRQTTDTQYF.